These 22 T cell receptor beta chains were all obtained from the same sample, sequenced in a study of blood T cell repertoires in COVID-19 (dated by TCRdb to about 2020). Libraries were constructed by the immunoSEQ multiplex PCR assay. Held by TCRdb, this immuneACCESS table contains in-frame sequences only and omits some clones. Under half of the omission traces to an unresolved V gene where checked; the cause of the rest is unknown. This sample is represented by about 180,000 clones; approximately 80% of them were singletons. The ten largest clones add up to about 7% of the sample. The sample consisted of peripheral blood. The receptor source for this set is a woman in her thirties or forties with COVID-19, enrolled during active disease.

This sequence joins TRBV5-1 and TRBJ2-5; the match to TRBD2 covers 15 bases. CDR3 length: 17 residues. Germline CDR1 SGHRS, CDR2 YFSETQ. V lost 0 bases and J lost 3; bases outside the gene matches: 3. CDR3 residues: CASSLVRTSGGEETQYF. The CDR3 nucleotides are TGCGCCAGCAGCTTGGTACGGACTAGCGGGGGGGAAGAGACCCAGTACTTC. The whole variable domain, filled in from reference TRBV5-1 and TRBJ2-5, reads KAGVTQTPRYLIKTRGQQVTLSCSPISGHRSVSWYQQTPGQGLQFLFEYFSETQRNKGNFPGRFSGRQFSNSRSEMNVSTLELGDSALYLCASSLVRTSGGEETQYFGPGTRLLVL.

This chain uses TRBV6-5 with TRBJ2-1; 8 nucleotides agree with TRBD1. J was trimmed by 5 bases and V by 4 bases; bases with no gene match: 4. CDR3 size: 14 residues. CDR1 is MNHEY and CDR2 is SVGAGI in the germline V gene. CDR3 sequence reads: CASSWTGQDNEQFF. CDR3 coding DNA: TGTGCCAGCAGTTGGACAGGGCAGGACAATGAGCAGTTCTTC.

The V call is TRBV19, the J call TRBJ2-4; 8 bases line up with TRBD1. CDR1 LNHDA and CDR2 SQIVND come from the germline V gene (reference sequence). The V segment lost 2 bases and the J segment 4 bases; nucleotides outside the gene matches: 7. The CDR3 is made up of 16 amino acids. CDR3 region: CASSIRDRGQKNIQYF. For the CDR3, the DNA is TGTGCCAGTAGTATACGTGACAGGGGTCAGAAAAACATTCAGTACTTC.

This clone occurred once. The chain links TRBV6-5 to TRBJ1-5; D unclear. Germline V CDR1 and CDR2: MNHEY, SVGAGI. Trimming stripped 0 bases from V and 16 bases from J, with 16 bases between. The CDR3 totals 13 residues. Written as DNA, the CDR3 is TGTGCCAGCAGTTACTCGAATTTGAGATTCTTACATTTT. It is translated as CASSYSNLRFLHF.

This clone has only a few counts. The CDR3, as DNA: TGTGCCAGCAGGGCACACCGTTTAGGAACGGGAACGGGGAGCAATCAGCCCCAGCATTTT. This gives the protein CASRAHRLGTGTGSNQPQHF. The rearrangement links TRBV28 to TRBJ1-5; no firm D call. Germline V gene sequence: CDR1 MDHEN, CDR2 SYDVKM. The CDR3 runs 20 residues. Trimming stripped 6 bases from V and 1 base from J, with 28 bases between. The entire variable domain, with the rest obtained from reference TRBV28 and TRBJ1-5, is as follows: DVKVTQSSRYLVKRTGEKVFLECVQDMDHENMFWYRQDPGLGLRLIYFSYDVKMKEKGDIPEGYSVSREKKERFSLILESASTNQTSMYLCASRAHRLGTGTGSNQPQHFGDGTRLSIL.

The chain employs TRBV28 and TRBJ2-7; D uncertain. Germline CDR1 reads MDHEN; CDR2 reads SYDVKM. V lost 2 bases and J lost 6, with 14 bases in between. The CDR3 sequence is 14 residues long. The CDR3 sequence: CASSLPPVTGEQYF. CDR3 nucleotides: TGTGCCAGCAGTTTACCGCCAGTAACGGGCGAGCAGTACTTC.

V is TRBV10-3 and J is TRBJ1-4, with D possibly TRBD1 on 5 matching bases. Germline values: CDR1 ENHRY, CDR2 SYGVKD. V was shortened by 2 bases and J by 12 bases, with 16 bases between the two germline ends. The CDR3 has 14 amino acids. The CDR3 nucleotides read TGTGCCATCAGTGAGAATGGCGGGGGTGGGGAACTGTTTTTT. Amino acids: CAISENGGGGELFF.

This clone was seen a few times. V gene TRBV2 combines with J gene TRBJ2-5; 11 bases align to TRBD1. Germline V lookup: CDR1 SNHLY, CDR2 FYNNEI. The CDR3 is made up of 14 amino acids. J was trimmed by 4 bases and V by 7 bases; bases with no gene match: 5. The CDR3 here is CASTFGTGGETQYF. CDR3 nucleotides: TGTGCCAGCACCTTCGGGACAGGGGGAGAGACCCAGTACTTC.

This clone occurred a few times. The V call is TRBV28, the J call TRBJ2-5, with TRBD2 as a possible D gene (6 bases). Trimming pared 8 bases from V and 5 bases from J, leaving 21 bases between. Germline CDR1 is MDHEN and CDR2 is SYDVKM. The CDR3 has 15 residues. The CDR3 region has the DNA TGTGCCAGCTCAGAACGCGGGGCCTTAGGGGAGACCCAGTACTTC. Its protein product is CASSERGALGETQYF.

The V call is TRBV7-6, the J call TRBJ2-7; TRBD2 is a possible D gene (7 bases). Per the germline V gene, CDR1 is SGHVS and CDR2 is FNYEAQ. CDR3 length: 16 residues. V was trimmed by 5 bases and J by 5 bases, leaving 22 bases between them. The CDR3 loop reads CASSLKGGRGEDEQYF. CDR3 sequence (DNA): TGTGCCAGCAGCCTAAAGGGGGGACGGGGGGAGGACGAGCAGTACTTC.

This chain joins TRBV27 and TRBJ1-4; 11 positions agree with TRBD1. Trimming took 3 bases from V and 8 from J; bases not matched to a gene: 5. CDR3 length: 15 amino acids. CDR1 is MNHEY, CDR2 SMNVEV, per germline (reference sequence). The CDR3 DNA sequence: TGTGCCAGCAGTTTTCGGGGACAGGGGGGAGAAAAACTGTTTTTT. It specifies CASSFRGQGGEKLFF.

The CDR3 sequence: CASTRTARTDTQYF. The CDR3, as DNA: TGTGCCAGCACCCGGACAGCCCGCACAGATACGCAGTATTTT. The chain couples TRBV27 to TRBJ2-3, with D perhaps TRBD1 (6 bases). Germline values: CDR1 MNHEY, CDR2 SMNVEV (reference sequence). The length of the CDR3 is 14 residues. The ends were cut back, 7 bases at V and 1 base at J, with 12 bases in the middle.

The J gene is TRBJ2-2, the V gene TRBV28; maybe TRBD1 (6 bases). There are 14 residues in the CDR3. V was shortened by 5 bases and J by 10 bases, with 17 bases between the two germline ends. Germline assignment: CDR1 MDHEN and CDR2 SYDVKM. CDR3 nucleotide sequence: TGTGCCAGCAGTACACGCCTACAGGGAACGGAGCTGTTTTTT. Protein: CASSTRLQGTELFF. Full variable domain (remainder filled in from reference TRBV28 and TRBJ2-2): DVKVTQSSRYLVKRTGEKVFLECVQDMDHENMFWYRQDPGLGLRLIYFSYDVKMKEKGDIPEGYSVSREKKERFSLILESASTNQTSMYLCASSTRLQGTELFFGEGSRLTVL.

This chain joins TRBV10-3 and TRBJ2-3, with 12 nucleotides matching TRBD1. This CDR3 has 16 residues. V was clipped by 2 bases and J by 3 bases; unmatched bases: 3. Germline CDR1 and CDR2: ENHRY and SYGVKD. The CDR3 loop is CAISEPGQGATDTQYF. CDR3 coding DNA: TGTGCCATCAGTGAGCCGGGACAGGGGGCTACAGATACGCAGTATTTT.

V gene TRBV2 combines with J gene TRBJ1-2, with 11 bases fitting TRBD1. The CDR3 runs to 13 residues. V lost 11 bases, J lost 1 base, and 3 bases stayed unmatched. Germline values: CDR1 SNHLY, CDR2 FYNNEI. The CDR3 protein is CAGGTGGNYGYTF. CDR3 nucleotide sequence: TGTGCCGGGGGGACAGGGGGTAACTATGGCTACACCTTC.

V is TRBV27 and J is TRBJ1-1, with 8 bases fitting TRBD1. The CDR3 length is 15 residues. V gave up 5 bases and J gave up 5 bases; unmatched junction bases: 10. CDR1 is MNHEY, CDR2 SMNVEV, per germline (reference sequence). DNA of the CDR3: TGTGCCAGCAGTGACATACAGGGGGTGGATACTGAAGCTTTCTTT. This gives the protein CASSDIQGVDTEAFF.

V and J are TRBV5-5 and TRBJ2-5, with 7 nucleotides matching TRBD1. The CDR3 runs 15 residues. V was clipped by 4 bases and J by 1 base; unmatched bases: 7. CDR1 is SGHKS, CDR2 YYEKEE, per germline (reference sequence). CDR3 in DNA: TGTGCCAGCAGCGTGACAGGGCCAAGCCAAGAGACCCAGTACTTC. Its translation is CASSVTGPSQETQYF.

V usage is TRBV5-1 and J usage is TRBJ1-2; TRBD1 agrees at 7 bases. The germline CDR1 and CDR2 sequences are SGHRS and YFSETQ. This CDR3 is built from 14 residues. Trimming cost V 4 bases and J 1 base; bases outside gene matches: 4. In DNA form, the CDR3 reads TGCGCCAGCAGCGCGGGACAGATTAACTATGGCTACACCTTC. Its protein product is CASSAGQINYGYTF.

The chain uses TRBV25-1 and TRBJ1-2, with D perhaps matching TRBD1 (5 bases). Germline values: CDR1 MGHDK, CDR2 SYGVNS. Trimming took off 5 bases at V and 7 bases at J, with 14 bases between the two ends. The CDR3 is 13 residues long. The CDR3 spells CASSPGRGVGYTF. Here the CDR3 DNA reads TGTGCCAGCAGTCCAGGTCGGGGGGTTGGCTACACCTTC.

V gene TRBV11-3 combines with J gene TRBJ2-2; 10 nucleotides align to TRBD1. Germline V lookup: CDR1 SGHNT, CDR2 YENEEA. With V trimmed by 4 bases and J by 1 base, 0 bases remained unmatched. The CDR3 is 15 amino acids. The CDR3 protein is CASSWTGGNTGELFF. CDR3 DNA sequence: TGTGCCAGCAGCTGGACAGGGGGGAACACCGGGGAGCTGTTTTTT.

Written as DNA, the CDR3 is TGTGCCAGCAGTGAATACAGGGACAAGCAGTACTTC. Protein sequence: CASSEYRDKQYF. The rearrangement links TRBV2 to TRBJ2-7, with D possibly matching TRBD1 (6 bases). The CDR3 consists of 12 residues. Germline CDR1 SNHLY, CDR2 FYNNEI. Trimming shortened V by 2 bases and J by 8 bases, and 10 bases separated the two germline ends.

This rearrangement joins TRBV5-4 to TRBJ2-3; 10 nucleotides line up with TRBD2. CDR1 SGHNT and CDR2 YYREEE come from the germline V gene (reference sequence). V dropped 4 bases and J dropped 2; count of bases not matched to a gene: 10. CDR3 length: 17 residues. CDR3 in amino acids: CASSTGLADFSTDTQYF. The CDR3 bases are TGTGCCAGCAGCACTGGACTAGCGGACTTCTCCACAGATACGCAGTATTTT.